The 23 T cell receptor beta chains below come from one sample, sequenced in a study of blood T cell repertoires in COVID-19. Clones were sequenced by immunoSEQ multiplex PCR, and TCRdb holds only the in-frame ones, with some missing. The sample holds under 200,000 clones, 90% to 95% seen once. The sample taken for sequencing was peripheral blood. The receptors were sampled from a man aged 45-65 years with acute or convalescent COVID-19.

The chain recombines TRBV19 with TRBJ1-1; D not resolved. Looked up from germline, CDR1 is LNHDA and CDR2 is SQIVND (reference sequence). This CDR3 contains 13 residues. V lost 3 bases to trimming and J lost 0 bases, with 5 bases between them. Here the CDR3 reads CASSITLNTEAFF. In DNA, the CDR3 is TGTGCCAGTAGTATCACACTGAACACTGAAGCTTTCTTT.

The chain has TRBV6-6 and TRBJ1-3, with D maybe TRBD1 (6 bases). The ends were cut back, 5 bases at V and 4 bases at J, with 12 bases in the middle. There are 14 residues in the CDR3. Per the germline V gene, CDR1 is MNHNY and CDR2 is SVGAGI (reference sequence). In DNA form, the CDR3 reads TGTGCCAGCAGTGGGCAGGGGTACGGAAACACCATATATTTT. Protein sequence: CASSGQGYGNTIYF.

The chain carries TRBV28 and TRBJ1-2; possible D gene TRBD1, 6 bases. This CDR3 region has 15 residues. CDR1 and CDR2 from the germline V gene are MDHEN and SYDVKM. The V end was cut by 9 bases, the J end by 3 bases, with 20 bases between. CDR3 nucleotides: TGTGCCAGTCACGAGGGGGGGGAGTGGGACTATGGCTACACCTTC. Amino acid sequence: CASHEGGEWDYGYTF.

V gene TRBV7-2 combines with J gene TRBJ2-5; 7 bases map to TRBD1. With 4 bases clipped from V and 5 bases from J, the junction kept 13 bases outside the gene matches. The CDR3 length is 16 residues. CDR1 SGHTA and CDR2 FQGNSA come from the germline V gene. CDR3 nucleotides: TGTGCCAGCAGCTCAGGTTTTACAGGGGTTGGGGAGACCCAGTACTTC. Encoded protein: CASSSGFTGVGETQYF.

The V gene is TRBV27, the J gene TRBJ2-5; 13 bases line up with TRBD2. The length of the CDR3 is 15 residues. Germline CDR1 is MNHEY and CDR2 is SMNVEV (reference sequence). V lost 5 bases to trimming and J lost 5 bases; unmatched junction nucleotides: 5. For the CDR3, the DNA is TGTGCCAGCAGTCCAACTAGCGGGGGGGGTGAGACCCAGTACTTC. Its protein is CASSPTSGGGETQYF.

The J gene is TRBJ2-3, the V gene TRBV9; D remains ambiguous. Germline assignment: CDR1 SGDLS and CDR2 YYNGEE. The CDR3 runs to 13 residues. V was trimmed by 3 bases and J by 6 bases, leaving 11 bases between them. The CDR3 here is CASSDGTGDTQYF. CDR3 in DNA: TGTGCCAGCAGCGATGGCACCGGGGATACGCAGTATTTT.

The chain couples TRBV9 to TRBJ2-1; 11 bases are shared with TRBD2. Germline lookup yields CDR1 SGDLS and CDR2 YYNGEE. This CDR3 is built from 16 residues. The junction had 11 bases not matched to a gene; V was cut back by 4 bases and J by 8 bases. DNA for the CDR3: TGTGCCAGCAGCACCCCCGCGACTAGCGGGATGTATGAGCAGTTCTTC. Translating gives CASSTPATSGMYEQFF.

The chain has TRBV5-1 and TRBJ2-5, with a weak D call TRBD1 (6 bases). There are 17 residues in the CDR3. Germline CDR1 reads SGHRS; CDR2 reads YFSETQ. The V and J ends lost 0 bases and 5 bases respectively, with 20 bases between them. Here the CDR3 DNA reads TGCGCCAGCAGCTTGGTGCCCCGGGACACTCGTACGGAGACCCAGTACTTC. Protein product: CASSLVPRDTRTETQYF. Variable domain in full (rest from reference TRBV5-1 and TRBJ2-5): KAGVTQTPRYLIKTRGQQVTLSCSPISGHRSVSWYQQTPGQGLQFLFEYFSETQRNKGNFPGRFSGRQFSNSRSEMNVSTLELGDSALYLCASSLVPRDTRTETQYFGPGTRLLVL.

The rearrangement uses TRBV5-5 and TRBJ1-6; D not certain. Between the trimmed V and J ends, which lost 0 bases and 5 bases, there was a span of 9 bases. Germline lookup yields CDR1 SGHKS and CDR2 YYEKEE (reference sequence). The CDR3 has 15 amino acids. CDR3 residues: CASSLERLNNSPLHF. DNA for the CDR3: TGTGCCAGCAGCTTGGAACGGTTGAATAATTCACCCCTCCACTTT.

This chain connects TRBV3-1 (or the pseudogene TRBV3-2) to TRBJ2-5, with 8 bases aligning to TRBD2. The ends lost 4 bases at V and 2 bases at J; junction bases unmatched: 9. This CDR3 comprises 16 residues. Per the germline V gene, CDR1 is LGHDT and CDR2 is YNNKEL (reference sequence). DNA for the CDR3: TGTGCCAGCAGCCTATATAGTAGCGGGGAACAAGAGACCCAGTACTTC. Encoded protein: CASSLYSSGEQETQYF.

The rearrangement links TRBV19 to TRBJ1-4; D call uncertain. Deletions cut 3 bases from V and 11 bases from J, with 13 bases between. CDR1 is LNHDA and CDR2 is SQIVND in the germline V gene (reference sequence). CDR3 length equals 13 residues. The CDR3 nucleotides are TGTGCCAGTAGTATCGGAGAGGGCGGGAAACTGTTTTTT. Translating it yields CASSIGEGGKLFF.

The chain couples TRBV12-3 or TRBV12-4 to TRBJ2-7; D remains unclear. The CDR3 spans 11 residues. The V and J ends lost 3 bases and 10 bases respectively, with 10 bases between them. The CDR3 DNA sequence: TGTGCCAGCAGTTTGGAGACGAAACAGTACTTC. Its protein product is CASSLETKQYF.

The rearrangement uses TRBV10-2 and TRBJ1-1, with no clear D. The CDR3 loop spans 13 amino acids. Trimming pared 2 bases from V and 5 bases from J, leaving 9 bases between. Germline V gene sequence: CDR1 WSHSY, CDR2 SAAADI. The CDR3 DNA reads TGCGCCAGCAGTGAGGGTAGGGAGACTGAAGCTTTCTTT. Its translation is CASSEGRETEAFF.

This clone occurred a few times. The V gene is TRBV6-6, the J gene TRBJ1-5; 8 bases line up with TRBD1. CDR1 MNHNY and CDR2 SVGAGI come from the germline V gene (reference sequence). V lost 6 bases to trimming and J lost 6 bases; unmatched junction nucleotides: 7. The CDR3 totals 14 residues. The CDR3: CASRTGQGVQPQHF. The CDR3 bases are TGTGCCAGCAGAACTGGACAGGGCGTTCAGCCCCAGCATTTT.

This chain links TRBV19 with TRBJ2-1; maybe TRBD1 (6 bases). The CDR3 runs to 16 residues. Trimming left V 5 bases short and J 5 bases short, with 19 bases between. In germline, CDR1 is LNHDA, CDR2 SQIVND (reference sequence). The CDR3 protein is CASSAAMGAINNEQFF. The CDR3 nucleotides read TGTGCCAGTAGTGCCGCCATGGGGGCCATTAACAATGAGCAGTTCTTC. Looking up the rest from reference TRBV19 and TRBJ2-1 gives the full variable domain: DGGITQSPKYLFRKEGQNVTLSCEQNLNHDAMYWYRQDPGQGLRLIYYSQIVNDFQKGDIAEGYSVSREKKESFPLTVTSAQKNPTAFYLCASSAAMGAINNEQFFGPGTRLTVL.

This clone has only one observation. The chain joins TRBV2 to TRBJ2-7; 8 bases align to TRBD1. There are 13 residues in the CDR3. V shed 7 bases and J 2 bases; nucleotides not matched to a gene: 4. From germline, CDR1 is SNHLY and CDR2 FYNNEI. The CDR3 sequence: CASIADRAYEQYF. Here the CDR3 DNA reads TGTGCCAGCATCGCGGACAGGGCCTACGAGCAGTACTTC.

The chain is built from TRBV18 and TRBJ1-1; D is uncertain. V gave up 6 bases and J gave up 3 bases, with 11 bases separating them. CDR1 and CDR2 from the germline V gene are KGHSH and LQKENI. CDR3 length: 13 residues. The CDR3 is CASSEGGDTEAFF. The CDR3 nucleotides read TGTGCCAGCTCGGAAGGCGGTGACACTGAAGCTTTCTTT.

The rearrangement joins TRBV30 to TRBJ1-1, with D hard to call. Trimming cost V 3 bases and J 1 base, with 6 bases left between them. Looked up from germline, CDR1 is GTSNPN and CDR2 is SVGIG (reference sequence). The CDR3 sequence is 12 residues long. The CDR3 DNA reads TGTGCCTGGAGAAAGAGGAACACTGAAGCTTTCTTT. Protein: CAWRKRNTEAFF. Together with reference TRBV30 and TRBJ1-1, the CDR3 gives the full variable domain: SQTIHQWPATLVQPVGSPLSLECTVEGTSNPNLYWYRQAAGRGLQLLFYSVGIGQISSEVPQNLSASRPQDRQFILSSKKLLLSDSGFYLCAWRKRNTEAFFGQGTRLTVV.

This clone was picked up one time. The chain combines TRBV5-1 with TRBJ2-2; tentatively, D is TRBD2 (5 bases). Per germline, CDR1 SGHRS and CDR2 YFSETQ. This CDR3 is built from 14 residues. The V end lost 5 bases, the J end lost 6 bases, and 14 bases lay between the germline ends. The CDR3 DNA is TGCGCCAGCAGGCGGGCCGCCCCCCCCGGGGAGCTGTTTTTT. It specifies CASRRAAPPGELFF.

The V and J genes are TRBV14 and TRBJ2-3; the match to TRBD2 covers 8 bases. This CDR3 spans 15 amino acids. Per the germline V gene, CDR1 is SGHDN and CDR2 is FVKESK. V lost 4 bases and J lost 2; bases outside the gene matches: 5. CDR3 coding DNA: TGTGCCAGCAGCCCTCGGGGGGGTTACACAGATACGCAGTATTTT. This gives the protein CASSPRGGYTDTQYF.

This sequence joins TRBV18 and TRBJ2-2; D unclear. Trimming cost V 3 bases and J 1 base, with 6 bases left between them. The CDR3 has 14 residues. CDR1 is KGHSH, CDR2 LQKENI, per germline. The CDR3 DNA is TGTGCCAGCTCACCGGGCTTGAACACCGGGGAGCTGTTTTTT. Its protein is CASSPGLNTGELFF.

This clone was found once. The chain combines TRBV19 with TRBJ2-1; TRBD2 matches 7 bases. CDR3 size: 14 residues. Germline CDR1 reads LNHDA; CDR2 reads SQIVND (reference sequence). Trimming took 8 bases from V and 5 from J; bases not matched to a gene: 9. The CDR3 spells CASGRRERDNEQFF. The CDR3 DNA reads TGTGCCAGTGGACGGCGGGAGAGAGACAATGAGCAGTTCTTC.

In its sample, this clone was seen once. This chain joins TRBV24-1 and TRBJ2-1; 13 nucleotides line up with TRBD2. Germline assignment: CDR1 KGHDR and CDR2 SFDVKD. Trimming cost V 3 bases and J 9 bases; bases outside gene matches: 7. The CDR3 runs to 16 residues. The CDR3 coding sequence is TGTGCCACCAGTGATCATACTAGCGGGAGGGTGGGTGAGCAGTTCTTC. Encoded protein: CATSDHTSGRVGEQFF.